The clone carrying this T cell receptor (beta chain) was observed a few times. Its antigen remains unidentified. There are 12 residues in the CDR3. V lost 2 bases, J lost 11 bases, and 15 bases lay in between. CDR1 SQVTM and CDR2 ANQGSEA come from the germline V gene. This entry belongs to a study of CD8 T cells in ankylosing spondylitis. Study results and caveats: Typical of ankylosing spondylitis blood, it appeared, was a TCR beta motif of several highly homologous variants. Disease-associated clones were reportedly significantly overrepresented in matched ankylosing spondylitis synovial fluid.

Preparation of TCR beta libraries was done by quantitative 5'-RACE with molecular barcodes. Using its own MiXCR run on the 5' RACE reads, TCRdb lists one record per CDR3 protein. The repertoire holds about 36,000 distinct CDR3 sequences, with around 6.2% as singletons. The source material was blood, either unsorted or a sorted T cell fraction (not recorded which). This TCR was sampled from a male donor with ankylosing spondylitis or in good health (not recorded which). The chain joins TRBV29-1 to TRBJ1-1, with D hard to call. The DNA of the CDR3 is TGCAGCGTTGAAACCCTCCGGACTCTCGCTTTCTTT. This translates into CSVETLRTLAFF.